Below are 20 T cell receptor beta chains sequenced from a single sample in a study of control samples from healthy donors and cancer patients. Method: immunoSEQ multiplex PCR; TCRdb's copy keeps in-frame clones and lacks some. The top ten hold about 7% of the sample, which has about 110,000 clones, around 80% seen once. Sequenced: blood. These receptor sequences come from a man younger than 35 in good health.

The V gene is TRBV27, the J gene TRBJ1-6, with 9 bases lining up with TRBD1. V was clipped by 4 bases and J by 7 bases; unmatched bases: 5. Germline V CDR1 and CDR2: MNHEY, SMNVEV (reference sequence). This CDR3 comprises 15 residues. The CDR3 loop reads CASSSDRGRNSPLHF. DNA of the CDR3: TGTGCCAGCAGTTCGGACAGGGGTCGGAATTCACCCCTCCACTTT.

The rearrangement joins TRBV10-3 to TRBJ1-6; D perhaps matches TRBD1 (6 bases). The germline V and J ends were trimmed by 8 bases and 0 bases, with 8 bases remaining between them. The CDR3 runs 14 residues. Germline values: CDR1 ENHRY, CDR2 SYGVKD. The CDR3 nucleotides read TGTGCCATCTCGGACAGCTCCTATAATTCACCCCTCCACTTT. It is translated as CAISDSSYNSPLHF.

This clone turned up a few times. The chain is built from TRBV6-5 and TRBJ1-2; D is uncertain. V lost 7 bases and J lost 3, with 9 bases in between. This CDR3 has 12 residues. Germline CDR1 reads MNHEY; CDR2 reads SVGAGI. The CDR3 DNA reads as TGTGCCAGCAACGTGGGAGACTATGGCTACACCTTC. Amino acids: CASNVGDYGYTF.

The chain joins TRBV2 to TRBJ1-1; D possibly corresponds to TRBD1 (5 bases). V was clipped by 2 bases and J by 9 bases, with 22 bases between them. The CDR3 is 16 residues long. Germline V lookup: CDR1 SNHLY, CDR2 FYNNEI. The CDR3 sequence: CASSERAGRVGFKAFF. CDR3 in DNA: TGTGCCAGCAGTGAAAGGGCAGGGCGCGTGGGTTTTAAAGCTTTCTTT.

This clone was found many times. The chain joins TRBV9 to TRBJ2-1, with 8 positions matching TRBD1. This CDR3 comprises 15 residues. V dropped 2 bases and J dropped 7; count of bases not matched to a gene: 8. Germline CDR1 reads SGDLS; CDR2 reads YYNGEE. The CDR3 DNA sequence: TGTGCCAGCAGCGTCGGGTTAACAGGGGGGAATGAGCAGTTCTTC. It specifies CASSVGLTGGNEQFF.

This sequence joins TRBV5-8 and TRBJ1-1; 7 nucleotides match TRBD1. The CDR3 is 15 amino acids. Germline assignment: CDR1 SGHTS and CDR2 YDEGEE. Trimming cost V 4 bases and J 0 bases; bases outside gene matches: 6. In DNA, the CDR3 is TGTGCCAGCAGCCGCCCGGGACAGTTGAACACTGAAGCTTTCTTT. Its translation is CASSRPGQLNTEAFF.

The J gene is TRBJ2-3, the V gene TRBV4-1; 12 bases fit TRBD2. Germline V CDR1 and CDR2: MGHRA, YSYEKL. Trimming took 4 bases from V and 3 from J; bases not matched to a gene: 5. This CDR3 comprises 16 residues. The CDR3 bases are TGCGCCAGCAGCCCCACTCTAGCGGGGGGGACAGATACGCAGTATTTT. It specifies CASSPTLAGGTDTQYF.

This clone was observed a handful of times. V usage is TRBV7-2 and J usage is TRBJ1-1; D gene uncertain. The CDR3 is 13 amino acids. The V and J ends lost 2 bases and 10 bases respectively, with 14 bases between them. Germline V gene data show CDR1 as SGHTA and CDR2 as FQGNSA. The chain's CDR3 is CASSLNGPLRAFF. The CDR3 DNA reads TGTGCCAGCAGCTTAAACGGGCCTCTACGAGCTTTCTTT.

The chain links TRBV29-1 to TRBJ2-5; D unclear. CDR1 SQVTM and CDR2 ANQGSEA come from the germline V gene. CDR3 length: 12 amino acids. V was pared by 4 bases and J by 2 bases, with 8 bases between. CDR3 sequence (DNA): TGCAGCGTTGCACTAATACAAGAGACCCAGTACTTC. Its protein product is CSVALIQETQYF.

As to this clone: Additional DNA sequences in this sample encode the identical CDR3. The genes are TRBV18 and TRBJ1-3, with no clear D. The CDR3 has 18 amino acids. Germline-derived CDR1 and CDR2 are KGHSH and LQKENI. Trimming stripped 3 bases from V and 0 bases from J, with 18 bases between. This CDR3 is CASSPQALSGFSGNTIYF. CDR3 nucleotide sequence: TGTGCCAGCTCACCCCAAGCATTGTCCGGCTTCTCTGGAAACACCATATATTTT.

This chain joins TRBV9 and TRBJ2-3; the D gene could be TRBD1 or TRBD2 (6 bases each). Germline V gene data show CDR1 as SGDLS and CDR2 as YYNGEE. CDR3 length equals 15 residues. V lost 6 bases and J lost 8, with 22 bases in between. The CDR3 DNA is TGTGCCAGCAATTCGGGGGACGGAGGGGACACTACGCAGTATTTT. It yields the protein CASNSGDGGDTTQYF.

In DNA, the CDR3 is TGTGCCAGCGGGGGGATCTATGGCTACACCTTC. As protein: CASGGIYGYTF. The chain is built from TRBV14 and TRBJ1-2, with TRBD1 as a possible D gene (5 bases). Trimming left V 8 bases short and J 4 bases short, with 8 bases between. The V gene's germline CDR1 is SGHDN and CDR2 FVKESK. The CDR3 is 11 amino acids. Together with reference TRBV14 and TRBJ1-2, the CDR3 gives the full variable domain: EAGVTQFPSHSVIEKGQTVTLRCDPISGHDNLYWYRRVMGKEIKFLLHFVKESKQDESGMPNNRFLAERTGGTYSTLKVQPAELEDSGVYFCASGGIYGYTFGSGTRLTVV.

V gene TRBV3-1 (or the pseudogene TRBV3-2) combines with J gene TRBJ2-5; no reliable D call. The V end lost 1 base, the J end lost 4 bases, and 7 bases lay between the germline ends. Germline values: CDR1 LGHDT, CDR2 YNNKEL (reference sequence). The CDR3 loop spans 13 amino acids. CDR3 in DNA: TGTGCCAGCAGCCAAGCATTGGGAGAGACCCAGTACTTC. It translates to CASSQALGETQYF.

The chain couples TRBV5-1 to TRBJ1-1; D is unresolved. Trimming removed 0 bases at V and 0 bases at J, with 9 bases between. CDR1 and CDR2 from the germline V gene are SGHRS and YFSETQ. This CDR3 has 15 amino acids. The CDR3 DNA reads TGCGCCAGCAGCTTGGTCGGCGGCATGAACACTGAAGCTTTCTTT. Residues: CASSLVGGMNTEAFF.

The V call is TRBV2, the J call TRBJ1-1, with TRBD1 identical over 10 bases. V trimming: 7 bases; J trimming: 9 bases; junction bases outside the gene matches: 8. Germline V CDR1 and CDR2: SNHLY, FYNNEI. The CDR3 sequence is 13 residues long. CDR3 residues: CASNGQGVGKAFF. The CDR3 DNA sequence: TGTGCCAGCAACGGACAGGGGGTAGGAAAAGCTTTCTTT.

The chain employs TRBV28 and TRBJ1-3; D is undetermined. The CDR3 totals 15 residues. Trimming removed 6 bases at V and 2 bases at J, with 14 bases between. Germline CDR1 and CDR2: MDHEN and SYDVKM. In nucleotides, the CDR3 is TGTGCCAGCAGCTACGCAAGCATGGCTGGAAACACCATATATTTT. Residues: CASSYASMAGNTIYF.

The chain joins TRBV11-2 to TRBJ1-1, with D possibly matching TRBD1 (5 bases). The CDR3 is 16 residues long. Germline lookup yields CDR1 SGHAT and CDR2 FQNNGV. Trimming stripped 4 bases from V and 4 bases from J, with 19 bases between. Written as DNA, the CDR3 is TGTGCCAGCAGCTCCAACACCGGGGGATTGGGCACTGAAGCTTTCTTT. Protein product: CASSSNTGGLGTEAFF.

The genes are TRBV3-1 (or the pseudogene TRBV3-2) and TRBJ1-3; D not certain. The CDR3 contains 15 residues. V lost 1 base to trimming and J lost 0 bases, with 7 bases between them. CDR1 is LGHDT and CDR2 is YNNKEL in the germline V gene (reference sequence). The chain's CDR3 is CASSQGRNSGNTIYF. In DNA form, the CDR3 reads TGTGCCAGCAGCCAAGGCAGAAACTCTGGAAACACCATATATTTT.

The V call is TRBV6-1, the J call TRBJ1-4; D may be TRBD1 (6 bases). The CDR3 contains 16 residues. CDR1 and CDR2 from the germline V gene are MNHNS and SASEGT. V shed 2 bases and J shed 4 bases, with 14 bases lying between them. The CDR3 reads CASSERLQGYNEKLFF. CDR3 bases: TGTGCCAGCAGTGAAAGGCTTCAGGGGTATAATGAAAAACTGTTTTTT.

The chain carries TRBV19 and TRBJ1-2, with D possibly being TRBD1 (5 bases). V lost 3 bases and J lost 8, with 10 bases in between. Germline V gene sequence: CDR1 LNHDA, CDR2 SQIVND (reference sequence). The CDR3 loop spans 12 amino acids. As DNA, the CDR3 is TGTGCCAGTAGTATTCAGGGTTGGGGCTACACCTTC. Protein sequence: CASSIQGWGYTF.